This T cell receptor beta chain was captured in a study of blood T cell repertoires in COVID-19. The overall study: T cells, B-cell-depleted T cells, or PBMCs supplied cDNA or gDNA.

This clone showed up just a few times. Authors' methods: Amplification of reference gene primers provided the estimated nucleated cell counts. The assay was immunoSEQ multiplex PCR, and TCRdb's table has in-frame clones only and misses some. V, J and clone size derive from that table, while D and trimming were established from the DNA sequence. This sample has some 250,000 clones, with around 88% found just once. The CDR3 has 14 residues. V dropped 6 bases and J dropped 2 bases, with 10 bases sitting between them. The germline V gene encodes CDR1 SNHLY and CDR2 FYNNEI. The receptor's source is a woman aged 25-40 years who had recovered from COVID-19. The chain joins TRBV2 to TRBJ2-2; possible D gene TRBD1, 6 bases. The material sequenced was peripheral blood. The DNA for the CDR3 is TGTGCCAGCAGGGGGACACCTAACACCGGGGAGCTGTTTTTT. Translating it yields CASRGTPNTGELFF.